This TCR beta chain was recovered during a study of blood T cells in healthy people across ages. Germline V lookup: CDR1 SNHLY, CDR2 FYNNEI. The CDR3 runs to 14 residues. A second PCR of 7 to 11 cycles used a sample-barcoded 5' primer and a J-beta primer mix. One entry per CDR3 protein, called by TCRdb with MiXCR from the 5' RACE reads. The sample has 650,000 to 700,000 distinct CDR3 sequences; approximately 31% are singletons. Concerning this clonotype: At one of its ends the junction is not consistent with the germline gene, which may arise from a read error.

The sequenced material came from blood. The clonotype originates from a woman older than 75 in good health. The chain joins TRBV2 to TRBJ2-5, with 9 positions matching TRBD2. Here the CDR3 DNA reads TGTGCCGGCAGTTGGCGGGGGGGCAGGGAGACCCAGTACTTC. Translation: CAGSWRGGRETQYF.